The 3 T cell receptor beta chains below were found in one sample sequenced in a study of blood T cells in healthy people across ages. A second PCR, run for about 6 to 12 cycles, used a sample-barcoded 5' primer plus a J-beta primer mix. TCRdb ran MiXCR on the 5' RACE reads and lists one entry per CDR3 protein. Seen here are hundreds of thousands of distinct CDR3 sequences, around 26% observed once, and the top ten hold 15% to 20%. Sequencing was carried out using blood. These receptors came from a woman older than 75 in good health.

The rearrangement uses TRBV7-2 and TRBJ1-2; D ambiguous. CDR1 is SGHTA, CDR2 FQGNSA, per germline. The CDR3 extends over 14 amino acids. Trimming removed 2 bases at V and 8 bases at J, with 15 bases between. The CDR3 reads CASSLRLTISGYTF. For the CDR3, the DNA is TGTGCCAGCAGCTTACGCCTGACCATATCGGGCTACACCTTC.

This clonotype was seen once. The rearrangement links TRBV12-3 or TRBV12-4 to TRBJ2-1, with D hard to call. V lost 2 bases, J lost 3 bases, and 11 bases lay in between. The length of the CDR3 is 15 residues. This CDR3 is CASSLRQSFYNEQFF. DNA of the CDR3: TGTGCCAGCAGTTTAAGGCAGAGCTTCTACAATGAGCAGTTCTTC.

This clonotype occurred many times. The J gene is TRBJ1-6, the V gene TRBV27; D ambiguous. This CDR3 is built from 13 residues. V was clipped by 3 bases and J by 5 bases, with 5 bases between them. CDR1 MNHEY and CDR2 SMNVEV come from the germline V gene (reference sequence). CDR3 DNA sequence: TGTGCCAGCAGTTTGGCAGATAATTCACCCCTCCACTTT. It specifies CASSLADNSPLHF.